This passage covers 26 T cell receptor beta chains from one sample sequenced in a study of shared clonotypes between healthy human individuals (dated by TCRdb to about 2020). CD8 naive samples were obtained by positive selection for CCR7 among CD45RO-negative cells, yielding a CD45RA+CCR7+ population from which TemRA cells were excluded. The library was prepared using the immunoSEQ multiplex PCR assay. The table comes from immuneACCESS by way of TCRdb, which keeps in-frame sequences with V and J called. Part of the clones is missing from these tables; in studies checked, under half for an unresolved V gene and the rest for unknown reasons. This sample is represented by about 1,900,000 clones; about 95% of them were singletons. Around 1.2% of the sample comes from the top ten. Sequencing was done on a sample of naive CD8+ T cells sorted from blood. Explained via the paper, the cell subset or site label denotes: CD45RA+CCR7+. The receptors originated from a man between 18 and 29 years old in good health.

This rearrangement joins TRBV18 to TRBJ2-7; D possibly uses TRBD1 or TRBD2 (7 bases each). Trimming took off 6 bases at V and 2 bases at J, with 17 bases between the two ends. The CDR3 loop spans 15 amino acids. Germline CDR1 reads KGHSH; CDR2 reads LQKENI. The CDR3 DNA sequence: TGTGCCAGCTCGGGCGACAGGGAGGGCCCCTACGAGCAGTACTTC. As protein: CASSGDREGPYEQYF.

This clone was seen a handful of times. This chain links TRBV5-8 with TRBJ1-2, with TRBD1 identical over 9 bases. There are 16 residues in the CDR3. The V gene end was trimmed by 4 bases and the J gene end by 4 bases; junction bases not matched to a gene: 11. Per the germline V gene, CDR1 is SGHTS and CDR2 is YDEGEE. For the CDR3, the DNA is TGTGCCAGCAGCCCGATCCCGGGACAGGGAACCTATGGCTACACCTTC. Amino acid sequence: CASSPIPGQGTYGYTF.

The chain carries TRBV6-5 and TRBJ1-1, with D possibly matching TRBD1 (5 bases). The CDR3 runs to 14 residues. Germline values: CDR1 MNHEY, CDR2 SVGAGI. V was cut by 4 bases and J by 4 bases, with 13 bases left in between. The CDR3, as DNA: TGTGCCAGCAGTTTGGGGTTTGGGACCACTGAAGCTTTCTTT. Amino acids: CASSLGFGTTEAFF.

The chain combines TRBV7-9 with TRBJ2-7, with 11 bases aligning to TRBD2. The CDR3 totals 18 residues. J lost 3 bases, V lost 5 bases, and 15 bases had no gene match. CDR1 and CDR2 from the germline V gene are SEHNR and FQNEAQ (reference sequence). CDR3 sequence: CASSPKDPTSGTDYEQYF. The CDR3 bases are TGTGCCAGCAGCCCGAAGGACCCGACTAGCGGGACGGACTACGAGCAGTACTTC.

CDR3: CASSLVRAGNEQFF. As DNA, the CDR3 is TGTGCCAGCAGCTTAGTTAGGGCCGGGAATGAGCAGTTCTTC. This sequence joins TRBV7-9 and TRBJ2-1; D is uncertain. CDR3 length equals 14 residues. V gave up 1 base and J gave up 7 bases, with 11 bases separating them. Germline CDR1 and CDR2: SEHNR and FQNEAQ (reference sequence).

This clone was seen once. CDR3 in amino acids: CASSYGGLSGNTIYF. The CDR3, as DNA: TGTGCCAGCAGTTACGGGGGGCTCTCTGGAAACACCATATATTTT. V and J are TRBV6-6 and TRBJ1-3, with D possibly matching TRBD1 (6 bases). The ends were cut back, 2 bases at V and 0 bases at J, with 8 bases in the middle. The CDR3 has 15 residues. Germline-derived CDR1 and CDR2 are MNHNY and SVGAGI (reference sequence).

The CDR3 bases are TGTGCCAGCAGCGCATACCCCCTCTCCTACGAGCAGTACTTC. It yields the protein CASSAYPLSYEQYF. The chain combines TRBV11-2 with TRBJ2-7; D uncertain. This CDR3 has 14 residues. From germline, CDR1 is SGHAT and CDR2 FQNNGV. V lost 5 bases and J lost 0, with 11 bases in between.

The rearrangement joins TRBV29-1 to TRBJ2-2; D unclear. Looked up from germline, CDR1 is SQVTM and CDR2 is ANQGSEA. V lost 6 bases and J lost 0, with 17 bases in between. The CDR3 length is 16 residues. CDR3 residues: CSVINPLTANTGELFF. The CDR3 nucleotides read TGCAGCGTAATAAACCCACTAACAGCGAACACCGGGGAGCTGTTTTTT.

This sequence joins TRBV18 and TRBJ2-7; 9 bases are a match to TRBD2. The trim removed 0 bases at V and 4 bases at J, leaving 7 bases unmatched. The germline CDR1 and CDR2 sequences are KGHSH and LQKENI. The CDR3 is 16 residues long. The DNA for the CDR3 is TGTGCCAGCTCACCACCTTTCAATAGCGGGAGTTACGAGCAGTACTTC. Translating gives CASSPPFNSGSYEQYF.

This sequence joins TRBV2 and TRBJ2-3; D may be TRBD1 (8 bases). CDR1 and CDR2 (germline): SNHLY, FYNNEI. V dropped 7 bases and J dropped 4 bases, with 21 bases sitting between them. CDR3 size: 16 residues. CDR3 in DNA: TGTGCCAGCACCCCTCTAACAGGGGGGGCCGCAGATACGCAGTATTTT. Its protein product is CASTPLTGGAADTQYF.

Points on this clone: Other DNA sequences from this sample encode an identical CDR3 as well. CDR3 nucleotide sequence: TGTGCCAGCAGCCTTACTTCGGGGATTTCCTACGAGCAGTACTTC. Protein: CASSLTSGISYEQYF. V gene TRBV7-9 combines with J gene TRBJ2-7; D perhaps matches TRBD2 (5 bases). The length of the CDR3 is 15 residues. Trimming stripped 5 bases from V and 1 base from J, with 15 bases between. CDR1 and CDR2 (germline): SEHNR, FQNEAQ (reference sequence).

The rearrangement links TRBV19 to TRBJ2-7; weak D call: TRBD1 (5 bases). The germline V and J ends were trimmed by 5 bases and 1 base, with 15 bases remaining between them. The CDR3 is 15 amino acids. Germline CDR1 is LNHDA and CDR2 is SQIVND (reference sequence). This CDR3 is CASSPWTMGSYEQYF. In DNA form, the CDR3 reads TGTGCCAGTAGTCCCTGGACAATGGGGTCCTACGAGCAGTACTTC.

The chain links TRBV28 to TRBJ1-6, with TRBD1 matching 7 bases. Germline V CDR1 and CDR2: MDHEN, SYDVKM. This CDR3 region has 16 residues. The junction had 11 bases not matched to a gene; V was cut back by 3 bases and J by 9 bases. This CDR3 reads CASSFSTGEWSSPLHF. DNA of the CDR3: TGTGCCAGCAGTTTTAGCACAGGGGAATGGAGTTCACCCCTCCACTTT. The full variable domain, completed using reference TRBV28 and TRBJ1-6, is DVKVTQSSRYLVKRTGEKVFLECVQDMDHENMFWYRQDPGLGLRLIYFSYDVKMKEKGDIPEGYSVSREKKERFSLILESASTNQTSMYLCASSFSTGEWSSPLHFGNGTRLTVT.

The chain is built from TRBV9 and TRBJ2-2, with D unclear. Germline assignment: CDR1 SGDLS and CDR2 YYNGEE. This CDR3 spans 14 amino acids. With 0 bases removed from V and 7 bases from J, the gap between germline ends came to 10 bases. The CDR3 is CASSVEADHGELFF. The CDR3 region has the DNA TGTGCCAGCAGCGTAGAAGCCGATCACGGGGAGCTGTTTTTT.

J is TRBJ2-1 and V is TRBV4-2; D unclear. Germline V lookup: CDR1 LGHNA, CDR2 YNFKEQ. V was trimmed by 1 base and J by 10 bases, leaving 5 bases between them. The CDR3 consists of 11 residues. The CDR3 loop reads CASSQVVEQFF. The CDR3, as DNA: TGTGCCAGCAGCCAAGTTGTGGAGCAGTTCTTC.

The CDR3 DNA follows: TGTGCCAGCAGCTTACGCGACAGGGCGAACACTGAAGCTTTCTTT. Translated, it gives CASSLRDRANTEAFF. The chain combines TRBV13 with TRBJ1-1; 7 bases align to TRBD1. Germline V lookup: CDR1 PRHDT, CDR2 FYEKMQ (reference sequence). V lost 2 bases, J lost 1 base, and 4 bases stayed unmatched. This CDR3 is 15 amino acids long.

The genes are TRBV6-6 and TRBJ1-3; D not certain. The CDR3 loop spans 14 amino acids. V was clipped by 5 bases and J by 0 bases, with 8 bases between them. The germline CDR1 and CDR2 sequences are MNHNY and SVGAGI (reference sequence). CDR3 sequence (DNA): TGTGCCAGCAGTCTGGATACCTCTGGAAACACCATATATTTT. Protein product: CASSLDTSGNTIYF.

The chain recombines TRBV30 with TRBJ1-6; no clear D. Trimming took 0 bases from V and 0 from J, leaving 12 bases between them. Germline assignment: CDR1 GTSNPN and CDR2 SVGIG (reference sequence). There are 17 residues in the CDR3. The CDR3 sequence: CAWSVLGSSSYNSPLHF. Here the CDR3 DNA reads TGTGCCTGGAGTGTTCTTGGGTCGAGCTCCTATAATTCACCCCTCCACTTT.

This chain uses TRBV7-8 with TRBJ2-5; TRBD2 matches 8 bases. V gave up 4 bases and J gave up 5 bases; unmatched junction bases: 6. Germline V gene sequence: CDR1 SGHVS, CDR2 FQNEAQ. The CDR3 is 14 amino acids. CDR3 loop: CASSSGTRVETQYF. The CDR3 bases are TGTGCCAGCAGCTCCGGGACTAGAGTCGAGACCCAGTACTTC.

This chain links TRBV4-1 with TRBJ2-5; weak D call: TRBD1 (5 bases). Germline lookup yields CDR1 MGHRA and CDR2 YSYEKL. Trimming took off 0 bases at V and 5 bases at J, with 13 bases between the two ends. This CDR3 has 15 residues. The CDR3 coding sequence is TGCGCCAGCAGCCAAGACTGCAGGGTGGGGGAGACCCAGTACTTC. This translates into CASSQDCRVGETQYF.

J is TRBJ1-2 and V is TRBV7-2; 8 bases map to TRBD1. The ends lost 5 bases at V and 4 bases at J; junction bases unmatched: 18. CDR1 is SGHTA, CDR2 FQGNSA, per germline. This CDR3 comprises 18 residues. CDR3 DNA sequence: TGTGCCAGCAGCCCGACAGGGGAAGGGGCCATTAAAGGCTATGGCTACACCTTC. Protein: CASSPTGEGAIKGYGYTF.

The CDR3: CASSTGTSGGLEQFF. The CDR3, as DNA: TGTGCCAGCAGCACTGGGACTAGCGGGGGCCTAGAGCAGTTCTTC. The chain recombines TRBV9 with TRBJ2-1; 14 bases agree with TRBD2. V lost 4 bases, J lost 10 bases, and 7 bases stayed unmatched. Germline CDR1 reads SGDLS; CDR2 reads YYNGEE. The CDR3 is 15 residues long. Based on the CDR3 plus reference TRBV9 and TRBJ2-1, the full variable domain is DSGVTQTPKHLITATGQRVTLRCSPRSGDLSVYWYQQSLDQGLQFLIQYYNGEERAKGNILERFSAQQFPDLHSELNLSSLELGDSALYFCASSTGTSGGLEQFFGPGTRLTVL.

The chain employs TRBV5-1 and TRBJ2-1; 11 bases match TRBD2. Germline V CDR1 and CDR2: SGHRS, YFSETQ. The CDR3 length is 16 residues. V lost 4 bases to trimming and J lost 6 bases; unmatched junction nucleotides: 9. CDR3 nucleotides: TGCGCCAGCAGCATATACATAGCGGGGGGGAGCAATGAGCAGTTCTTC. It specifies CASSIYIAGGSNEQFF.

The CDR3 reads CASRQELAGDPAYEQYF. Here the CDR3 DNA reads TGTGCCAGCAGACAAGAACTAGCGGGGGACCCCGCCTACGAGCAGTACTTC. V is TRBV7-2 and J is TRBJ2-7, with TRBD2 identical over 11 bases. The ends lost 6 bases at V and 2 bases at J; junction bases unmatched: 12. This CDR3 comprises 17 residues. The V gene's germline CDR1 is SGHTA and CDR2 FQGNSA.

J is TRBJ2-3 and V is TRBV7-6; D gene ambiguous. The CDR3 sequence is 11 residues long. Germline values: CDR1 SGHVS, CDR2 FNYEAQ. Trimming stripped 6 bases from V and 0 bases from J, with 1 base between. DNA for the CDR3: TGTGCCAGCAGGAGCACAGATACGCAGTATTTT. Translating it yields CASRSTDTQYF.

V is TRBV9 and J is TRBJ1-1, with a weak D call TRBD1 (5 bases). The CDR3 has 16 amino acids. Trimming left V 3 bases short and J 0 bases short, with 15 bases between. The germline gives CDR1 SGDLS, CDR2 YYNGEE. In DNA, the CDR3 is TGTGCCAGCAGCGGGGCGGCAGGGCAGGTGAACACTGAAGCTTTCTTT. This codes for CASSGAAGQVNTEAFF.